This T cell receptor (beta chain) was observed in a study of T-cell reconstitution after alpha-beta-depleted transplantation in children. Preparation of the TCRbeta library was carried out with unique molecular identifiers. TCRdb re-derived calls from the PCR reads in MiXCR, one entry per CDR3 protein. This sample has some 450,000 distinct CDR3 sequences; around two fifths occur once, and the top ten carry under 35%. Study-level results: The authors attributed T-cell counts and diversity one year after transplant mostly to newly produced T cells. Several hundred expanded graft clones reportedly supplied alpha-beta T cells about two months after transplant.

Turning to this clonotype: Its antigen is unknown.

Sequences were derived from PBMCs, sampled before TCRalphabeta/CD19-depleted stem cell transplant. The TCR was taken from a girl aged 2 to 10 with aplastic anemia, due to receive a stem cell transplant.

Written as DNA, the CDR3 is TGTGCCATCAGTGAGGGCCCAGGGGCCTCATCCTACGAGCAGTACTTC. Translation gives CAISEGPGASSYEQYF. This chain uses TRBV10-3 with TRBJ2-7, with a tentative D call TRBD1 (6 bases). Trimming left V 2 bases short and J 1 base short, with 15 bases between. CDR3 length: 16 amino acids. Germline V gene data show CDR1 as ENHRY and CDR2 as SYGVKD.